One and the same sample provided the 23 T cell receptor beta chains below, sequenced in a study of blood T cell repertoires in COVID-19. Clones were sequenced by immunoSEQ multiplex PCR, and TCRdb holds only the in-frame ones, with some missing. The sample lists about 220,000 clones; approximately 78% were seen once. Sample: peripheral blood. These receptors all stem from a woman in her 70s with COVID-19, enrolled during active disease.

The gene calls are TRBV15 and TRBJ2-2, with a tentative D call TRBD2 (5 bases). Germline lookup yields CDR1 LNHNV and CDR2 YYDKDF (reference sequence). Trimming cost V 6 bases and J 0 bases, with 11 bases left between them. The CDR3 consists of 15 residues. The CDR3 DNA reads TGTGCCACCAGTCACTTGGAGGCGAACACCGGGGAGCTGTTTTTT. Residues: CATSHLEANTGELFF.

CDR3 coding DNA: TGTGCCAGCAGCGTGACTAGCGCGGTTGTACCAGATACGCAGTATTTT. It encodes CASSVTSAVVPDTQYF. J is TRBJ2-3 and V is TRBV9; 8 bases agree with TRBD2. This CDR3 is 16 amino acids long. With 2 bases clipped from V and 4 bases from J, the junction kept 9 bases outside the gene matches. The germline V gene encodes CDR1 SGDLS and CDR2 YYNGEE.

J is TRBJ1-5 and V is TRBV5-5, with unresolved D. V lost 2 bases, J lost 4 bases, and 4 bases lay in between. CDR1 is SGHKS and CDR2 is YYEKEE in the germline V gene (reference sequence). CDR3 length: 12 residues. The CDR3 is CASSFPNQPQHF. In DNA form, the CDR3 reads TGTGCCAGCAGCTTTCCTAATCAGCCCCAGCATTTT.

The chain carries TRBV18 and TRBJ1-3, with D unclear. Between the trimmed V and J ends, which lost 8 bases and 0 bases, there was a span of 23 bases. This CDR3 spans 18 amino acids. Germline V CDR1 and CDR2: KGHSH, LQKENI. The CDR3 DNA reads TGTGCCAGCGGACCAAACCTCGGAGGCCACAGCTCTGGAAACACCATATATTTT. This gives the protein CASGPNLGGHSSGNTIYF.

V and J are TRBV30 and TRBJ2-2, with TRBD1 as a possible D gene (6 bases). V was pared by 4 bases and J by 4 bases, with 10 bases between. The length of the CDR3 is 13 residues. Germline V lookup: CDR1 GTSNPN, CDR2 SVGIG (reference sequence). CDR3 residues: CAWTTGLTGELFF. The CDR3 DNA follows: TGTGCCTGGACCACAGGGCTCACCGGGGAGCTGTTTTTT.

As to this clone: The identical CDR3 is also encoded by other nucleotide sequences in the sample. The chain couples TRBV7-2 to TRBJ2-7, with 7 bases identical to TRBD1. CDR1 and CDR2 (germline): SGHTA, FQGNSA. J was trimmed by 2 bases and V by 5 bases; bases with no gene match: 6. CDR3 length equals 14 residues. The CDR3, as DNA: TGTGCCAGCAGCCCACGGACAGGCCCCTACGAGCAGTACTTC. The encoded protein is CASSPRTGPYEQYF.

The rearrangement links TRBV5-1 to TRBJ2-5; no reliable D call. Germline V gene data show CDR1 as SGHRS and CDR2 as YFSETQ. V dropped 0 bases and J dropped 2 bases, with 11 bases sitting between them. There are 15 residues in the CDR3. CDR3 nucleotide sequence: TGCGCCAGCAGCTTGGCTTTAACTCTACAAGAGACCCAGTACTTC. Its translation: CASSLALTLQETQYF.

J is TRBJ2-5 and V is TRBV25-1; 7 bases map to TRBD1. CDR1 MGHDK and CDR2 SYGVNS come from the germline V gene. The V and J ends lost 2 bases and 3 bases, in that order; junction bases with no gene match: 9. The CDR3 is 16 residues long. The DNA for the CDR3 is TGTGCCAGCAGTGAAGGGGGTAGGGGGCGGAAAGAGACCCAGTACTTC. It is translated as CASSEGGRGRKETQYF.

This clone was seen a single time. Here the CDR3 reads CASSVDDSRNTIYF. Written as DNA, the CDR3 is TGTGCCAGCAGCGTAGATGACAGTCGAAACACCATATATTTT. The V call is TRBV9, the J call TRBJ1-3; D may be TRBD1 (5 bases). CDR3 length: 14 residues. Germline-derived CDR1 and CDR2 are SGDLS and YYNGEE. V was pared by 0 bases and J by 5 bases, with 9 bases between. The full variable domain, its missing parts supplied by reference TRBV9 and TRBJ1-3, is DSGVTQTPKHLITATGQRVTLRCSPRSGDLSVYWYQQSLDQGLQFLIQYYNGEERAKGNILERFSAQQFPDLHSELNLSSLELGDSALYFCASSVDDSRNTIYFGEGSWLTVV.

This clone was seen a few times. The chain joins TRBV19 to TRBJ2-4, with a tentative D call TRBD2 (6 bases). Trimming took 6 bases from V and 7 from J, leaving 16 bases between them. The CDR3 covers 14 residues. CDR1 is LNHDA, CDR2 SQIVND, per germline (reference sequence). The CDR3 reads CASSEGAGSNIQYF. The DNA of the CDR3 is TGTGCCAGTAGCGAGGGAGCGGGTTCTAACATTCAGTACTTC.

The chain links TRBV29-1 to TRBJ1-2, with 7 bases matching TRBD1. The V gene end was trimmed by 7 bases and the J gene end by 4 bases; junction bases not matched to a gene: 12. CDR3 length equals 14 residues. The germline gives CDR1 SQVTM, CDR2 ANQGSEA. The CDR3 region has the DNA TGCAGCGCCGATCGGACAGGAGGCACCTATGGCTACACCTTC. Protein: CSADRTGGTYGYTF.

The chain has TRBV3-1 (or the pseudogene TRBV3-2) and TRBJ2-2; the D is unclear. Germline CDR1 LGHDT, CDR2 YNNKEL (reference sequence). Trimming took 4 bases from V and 4 from J, leaving 4 bases between them. The CDR3 has 12 amino acids. The CDR3 sequence is CASSPITGELFF. In nucleotides, the CDR3 is TGTGCCAGCAGCCCTATCACCGGGGAGCTGTTTTTT.

This chain uses TRBV18 with TRBJ2-1, with D perhaps matching TRBD2 (5 bases). Trimming shortened V by 1 base and J by 6 bases, and 10 bases separated the two germline ends. CDR1 and CDR2 (germline): KGHSH, LQKENI. The CDR3 is made up of 14 amino acids. Written as DNA, the CDR3 is TGTGCCAGCTCACCACAGGGCGCGGGCAATGAGCAGTTCTTC. Amino acid sequence: CASSPQGAGNEQFF.

The chain is built from TRBV9 and TRBJ2-7; maybe TRBD2 (6 bases). Trimming stripped 3 bases from V and 4 bases from J, with 14 bases between. The CDR3 contains 14 residues. CDR1 SGDLS and CDR2 YYNGEE come from the germline V gene. The CDR3 reads CASSASGGRYEQYF. Here the CDR3 DNA reads TGTGCCAGCAGCGCCTCCGGGGGTAGATACGAGCAGTACTTC.

This clone was observed a few times. V gene TRBV28 combines with J gene TRBJ1-3, with TRBD1 as a possible D gene (6 bases). V gave up 5 bases and J gave up 0 bases, with 17 bases separating them. The CDR3 covers 17 residues. Per the germline V gene, CDR1 is MDHEN and CDR2 is SYDVKM. In DNA, the CDR3 is TGTGCCAGCAGTGCGCGCGGGGGCCGCCGCTCTGGAAACACCATATATTTT. This gives the protein CASSARGGRRSGNTIYF.

The chain recombines TRBV7-2 with TRBJ2-1; 7 nucleotides agree with TRBD1. Per the germline V gene, CDR1 is SGHTA and CDR2 is FQGNSA. V was pared by 6 bases and J by 8 bases, with 16 bases of the junction left unmatched. There are 16 residues in the CDR3. CDR3 nucleotides: TGTGCCAGCAGAAAGACAGGGTCAGGTCTTATCTATGAGCAGTTCTTC. It specifies CASRKTGSGLIYEQFF.

As concerns this clone: This sample includes further DNA sequences coding for the same CDR3. The V and J genes are TRBV18 and TRBJ1-2; D may be TRBD1 (6 bases). The CDR3 runs to 12 residues. Deletions cut 2 bases from V and 7 bases from J, with 8 bases between. Germline CDR1 KGHSH, CDR2 LQKENI. Here the CDR3 DNA reads TGTGCCAGCTCACCAGGGGGCTTTGGCTACACCTTC. This translates into CASSPGGFGYTF.

This clone is a singleton in its sample. The chain uses TRBV20-1 and TRBJ2-3; the match to TRBD2 covers 7 bases. J gave up 9 bases and V 3 bases, and 3 bases lay outside the gene matches. The CDR3 has 11 residues. The germline gives CDR1 DFQATT, CDR2 SNEGSKA (reference sequence). CDR3 in amino acids: CSASGGSTQYF. The CDR3 DNA reads as TGCAGTGCTAGTGGCGGGAGCACGCAGTATTTT.

The chain employs TRBV28 and TRBJ2-7; 8 bases fit TRBD1. CDR3 length: 14 residues. J lost 4 bases, V lost 6 bases, and 8 bases had no gene match. Germline assignment: CDR1 MDHEN and CDR2 SYDVKM. The CDR3: CASSRTGGRYEQYF. The CDR3 DNA reads TGTGCCAGCAGCCGCACAGGGGGACGTTACGAGCAGTACTTC.

V usage is TRBV7-2 and J usage is TRBJ2-1; 12 bases are a match to TRBD2. The length of the CDR3 is 17 residues. CDR1 and CDR2 (germline): SGHTA, FQGNSA. The trim removed 2 bases at V and 7 bases at J, leaving 9 bases unmatched. The CDR3 sequence is CASSLSSRLAGANEQFF. CDR3 DNA sequence: TGTGCCAGCAGCTTAAGTAGCAGACTAGCGGGAGCAAATGAGCAGTTCTTC. Together with reference TRBV7-2 and TRBJ2-1, the CDR3 gives the full variable domain: GAGVSQSPSNKVTEKGKDVELRCDPISGHTALYWYRQSLGQGLEFLIYFQGNSAPDKSGLPSDRFSAERTGGSVSTLTIQRTQQEDSAVYLCASSLSSRLAGANEQFFGPGTRLTVL.

The chain has TRBV28 and TRBJ1-4; TRBD1 might be the D (6 bases). In germline, CDR1 is MDHEN, CDR2 SYDVKM. Trimming stripped 6 bases from V and 7 bases from J, with 21 bases between. The CDR3 sequence is 16 residues long. CDR3 in amino acids: CASSSVATGLAEKLFF. DNA for the CDR3: TGTGCCAGCAGCTCAGTGGCCACAGGGTTGGCTGAAAAACTGTTTTTT.

There are a few counts of this clone. V gene TRBV4-1 combines with J gene TRBJ1-6, with D perhaps matching TRBD1 (5 bases). CDR1 and CDR2 from the germline V gene are MGHRA and YSYEKL. Trimming pared 1 base from V and 0 bases from J, leaving 19 bases between. The CDR3 is 20 amino acids. The CDR3 loop reads CASSQGPGTGASSYNSPLHF. CDR3 nucleotide sequence: TGCGCCAGCAGCCAAGGACCCGGGACTGGGGCGAGCTCCTATAATTCACCCCTCCACTTT.

Only a few counts were recorded for this clone. The rearrangement uses TRBV11-1 and TRBJ1-1, with 9 bases fitting TRBD1. The CDR3 runs 15 residues. Trimming cost V 5 bases and J 1 base; bases outside gene matches: 5. The germline V gene encodes CDR1 SGHAT and CDR2 FQDESV (reference sequence). CDR3 sequence (DNA): TGTGCCAGCAGCCTGCAGACAGGGGGGAACACTGAAGCTTTCTTT. Translation: CASSLQTGGNTEAFF.